This T cell receptor beta chain was sequenced for a study of T cells in Graves' hyperthyroidism and ophthalmopathy. Looking at the study overall: The authors collected peripheral blood at initial diagnosis, before any treatment. Findings of the study overall: Ophthalmopathy and stable hyperthyroidism were separated by a 13 V-J model. Peripheral blood also featured most of the thyroid clonotypes expanded above 0.001.

This clonotype has ten or more counts. Its specificity is not known. TCR beta CDR3 region amplification was performed from RNA transcripts. The primer set for the first-round RT-PCR of the TCR CDR3 was HTBI. Each CDR3 protein is one row after TCRdb ran MiXCR on the multiplex PCR reads. The profile shows more than 650,000 distinct CDR3 sequences, around 15% of them singletons. The PBMCs were taken from roughly 10 ml of fresh peripheral blood. The sequence came from a woman younger than 35 with Graves' hyperthyroidism. The material sequenced was blood.

DNA of the CDR3: TGTGCCAGCAGTGGGCCCCAGGGGACCGGGGAGCTGTTTTTT. Its translation is CASSGPQGTGELFF. V is TRBV6-1 and J is TRBJ2-2; possibly TRBD1 for D (6 bases). Germline CDR1 MNHNS, CDR2 SASEGT. V lost 4 bases, J lost 5 bases, and 11 bases lay in between. This CDR3 region has 14 residues.